This TCR beta chain is drawn from a study of blood T cell repertoires in COVID-19. Whole-study context: Italy, Spain and the United States were the sources of the convalescent and acute COVID-19 samples. T cells, B-cell-depleted T cells, or PBMCs supplied cDNA or gDNA.

Authors' data handling: Reference gene primer amplification gave nucleated cell count estimates. The table came from immunoSEQ multiplex PCR; TCRdb's copy has only in-frame clones and leaves some out. V, J and clone size are those of that table, while D and trimming were read from the DNA. The data show around 190,000 clones, with around 83% seen just once and 6% to 8.5% held by the top ten. Per germline, CDR1 SGHNT and CDR2 YYREEE (reference sequence). This CDR3 is built from 15 residues. V dropped 0 bases and J dropped 2 bases, with 6 bases sitting between them. The sequenced sample consisted of peripheral blood. The origin of this receptor is a woman in her seventies with COVID-19, enrolled during active disease. V gene TRBV5-4 combines with J gene TRBJ2-6; maybe TRBD2 (5 bases). The CDR3 sequence: CASSLVGTGANVLTF. CDR3 sequence (DNA): TGTGCCAGCAGCTTGGTCGGGACTGGGGCCAACGTCCTGACTTTC. The full variable domain, rest sourced from reference TRBV5-4 and TRBJ2-6, is ETGVTQSPTHLIKTRGQQVTLRCSSQSGHNTVSWYQQALGQGPQFIFQYYREEENGRGNFPPRFSGLQFPNYSSELNVNALELDDSALYLCASSLVGTGANVLTFGAGSRLTVL.